A selection of T cell receptor beta chains follows, all from one sample in a study of neoadjuvant anti-PD-1 for oral cavity cancer. Measured with immunoSEQ multiplex PCR; TCRdb has only the in-frame clones, and not every one. The sample contains 9,500 to 15,000 clones, 71% of which appear only once. The sequencing here drew on PBMCs, taken after nivolumab (anti-PD-1) treatment. The origin of the receptors is a person aged 35-79 years with oral cavity squamous cell carcinoma. Each CDR3 is given with its conserved first and last residue. Each record gives: V gene, D gene, J gene, clone size, CDR3 DNA, CDR3 protein. The D gene is left open where the match is weak. Only some rows state a clone size, as once, few, many or a class for expanded clones.

V: TRBV19; D: -; J: TRBJ2-1; size: -; DNA: TGTGCCAGTAGTATATCCAGTCTGGGTGAGCAGTTCTTC; CDR3: CASSISSLGEQFF
V: TRBV6-1; D: TRBD1; J: TRBJ2-3; size: -; DNA: TGTGCCAGCAGTGAAGCCATAGGGTCCAGGGGGCCAGATACGCAGTATTTT; CDR3: CASSEAIGSRGPDTQYF
V: TRBV6-1; D: TRBD2; J: TRBJ2-1; size: -; DNA: TGTGCCAGCAGTACTCTAGCGGGGGGGAGCAATGAGCAGTTCTTC; CDR3: CASSTLAGGSNEQFF
V: TRBV28; D: TRBD1; J: TRBJ1-2; size: -; DNA: TGTGCCAGCAGTTTAGGACAGGGATATGGCTACACCTTC; CDR3: CASSLGQGYGYTF
V: TRBV5-1; D: -; J: TRBJ1-4; size: -; DNA: TGCGCCAGCAGCGTTACAGGACCTGCAACTAATGAAAAACTGTTTTTT; CDR3: CASSVTGPATNEKLFF
V: TRBV5-1; D: -; J: TRBJ2-7; size: once; DNA: TGCGCCAGCAGCCCGGGCGCGGGGGCCGTCTACGAGCAGTACTTC; CDR3: CASSPGAGAVYEQYF
V: TRBV28; D: -; J: TRBJ1-2; size: -; DNA: TGTGCCAGCAGTCTATCCAACCCGGGACACCCCTTAGGTGGCTACACCTTC; CDR3: CASSLSNPGHPLGGYTF
V: TRBV5-1; D: TRBD2; J: TRBJ2-3; size: -; DNA: TGCGCCAGCAGCTTGGTGGGGACTAGCGGGAGTGGAGATACGCAGTATTTT; CDR3: CASSLVGTSGSGDTQYF
V: TRBV28; D: -; J: TRBJ2-3; size: -; DNA: TGTGCCAGCAGTTCCACGAACACAGATACGCAGTATTTT; CDR3: CASSSTNTDTQYF
V: TRBV11-2; D: -; J: TRBJ2-1; size: -; DNA: TGTGCCAGCAGCCTTAACAATGAGCAGTTCTTC; CDR3: CASSLNNEQFF
V: TRBV7-2; D: -; J: TRBJ1-1; size: -; DNA: TGTGCCAGCAGCTTACCCGCCGAGGGGTGGGACACTGAAGCTTTCTTT; CDR3: CASSLPAEGWDTEAFF
V: TRBV30; D: -; J: TRBJ2-1; size: few; DNA: TGTGCCTGGAGTCTAGACAGCAATGAGCAGTTCTTC; CDR3: CAWSLDSNEQFF
V: TRBV6-1; D: TRBD1; J: TRBJ1-1; size: -; DNA: TGTGCCAGCACCCGGGACAGGGGCCGGACTGAAGCTTTCTTT; CDR3: CASTRDRGRTEAFF
V: TRBV21-1; D: -; J: TRBJ1-2; size: -; DNA: TGTGCCAGCAGCAAAGACAACACGGATCGGGGGCTTGCCTACACCTTC; CDR3: CASSKDNTDRGLAYTF
V: TRBV4-1; D: -; J: TRBJ2-4; size: -; DNA: TGCGCCAGCAGCCAAAGGGGGTCCCTAGCCAAAAACATTCAGTACTTC; CDR3: CASSQRGSLAKNIQYF
V: TRBV5-4; D: -; J: TRBJ2-3; size: few; DNA: TGTGCCAGCAGCCCGTTTCCCCGGGGTCAAAGCGGTACGCAGTATTTT; CDR3: CASSPFPRGQSGTQYF
V: TRBV30; D: -; J: TRBJ1-1; size: -; DNA: TGTGCCTGGAAGCTCGGCGGGGAAGCTTTCTTT; CDR3: CAWKLGGEAFF